This TCR beta chain was observed in a study of type 1 regulatory T cells. At the level of the study: T-allo10 is an in vitro-generated, Tr1-enriched CD4 T cell product specific for alloantigen.

TCRdb reprocessed the reads via MiXCR and lists one record per CDR3 protein. The table lists about 74,000 distinct CDR3 sequences, about 62% of them singletons. A remark on this clonotype: Antigen specificity is unknown.

V dropped 6 bases and J dropped 1 base, with 7 bases sitting between them. CDR3 length equals 14 residues. T-allo10 cells from the graft donor were described as anergic, host-alloantigen-specific, and alloantigen-specific suppressors. The gene calls are TRBV12-3 or TRBV12-4 and TRBJ1-6; D not resolved. This receptor was identified in a human donor in good health. Sequencing was done on a sample of cultured T cells, either the whole culture or a sorted T cell fraction (not recorded which). Regarding subset: Tr1-enriched cell product generated in vitro against host alloantigens. For the CDR3, the DNA is TGTGCCAGCAGGGGATTATCCTATAATTCACCCCTCCACTTT. Encoded protein: CASRGLSYNSPLHF.